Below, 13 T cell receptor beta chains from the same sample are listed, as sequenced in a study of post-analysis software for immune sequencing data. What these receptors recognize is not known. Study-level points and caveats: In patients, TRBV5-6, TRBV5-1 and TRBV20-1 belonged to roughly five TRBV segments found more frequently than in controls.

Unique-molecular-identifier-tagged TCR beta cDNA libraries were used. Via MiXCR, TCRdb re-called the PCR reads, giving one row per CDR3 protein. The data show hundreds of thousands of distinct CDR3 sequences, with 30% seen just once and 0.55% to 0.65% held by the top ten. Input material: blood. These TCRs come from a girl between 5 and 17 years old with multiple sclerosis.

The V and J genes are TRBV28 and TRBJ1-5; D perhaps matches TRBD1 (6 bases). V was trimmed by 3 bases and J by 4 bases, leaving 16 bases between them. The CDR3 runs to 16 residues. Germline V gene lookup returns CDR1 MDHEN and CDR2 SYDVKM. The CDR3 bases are TGTGCCAGCAGTTTGACAGGCCGATATCGTAATCAGCCCCAGCATTTT. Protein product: CASSLTGRYRNQPQHF.

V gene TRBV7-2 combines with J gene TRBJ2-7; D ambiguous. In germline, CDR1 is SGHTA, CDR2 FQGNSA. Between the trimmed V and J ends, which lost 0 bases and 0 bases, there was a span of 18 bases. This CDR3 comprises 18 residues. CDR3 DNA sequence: TGTGCCAGCAGCTTAGCGGCAGACTTGAGAAAAGACTCCTACGAGCAGTACTTC. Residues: CASSLAADLRKDSYEQYF.

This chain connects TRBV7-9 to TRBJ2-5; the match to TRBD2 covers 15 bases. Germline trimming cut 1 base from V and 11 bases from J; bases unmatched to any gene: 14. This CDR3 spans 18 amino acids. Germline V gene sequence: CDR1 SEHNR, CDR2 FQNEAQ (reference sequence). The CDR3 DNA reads TGTGCCAGCAGCTTAGGGGGGACTAGCGGGAGGAGGAACAATGGGCAGTACTTC. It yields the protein CASSLGGTSGRRNNGQYF.

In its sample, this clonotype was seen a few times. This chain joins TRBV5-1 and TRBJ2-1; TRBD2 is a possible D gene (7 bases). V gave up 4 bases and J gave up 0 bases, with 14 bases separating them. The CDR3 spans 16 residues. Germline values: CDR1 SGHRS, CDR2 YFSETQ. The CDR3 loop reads CASSGGGDFSYNEQFF. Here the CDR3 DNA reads TGCGCCAGCAGCGGCGGGGGCGACTTCTCCTACAATGAGCAGTTCTTC.

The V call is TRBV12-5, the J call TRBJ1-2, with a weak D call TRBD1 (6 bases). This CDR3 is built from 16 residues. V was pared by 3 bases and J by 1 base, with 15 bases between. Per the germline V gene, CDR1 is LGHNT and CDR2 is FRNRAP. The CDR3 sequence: CASGFHRGPHNYGYTF. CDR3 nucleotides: TGTGCTAGTGGTTTTCATCGGGGGCCTCATAACTATGGCTACACCTTC.

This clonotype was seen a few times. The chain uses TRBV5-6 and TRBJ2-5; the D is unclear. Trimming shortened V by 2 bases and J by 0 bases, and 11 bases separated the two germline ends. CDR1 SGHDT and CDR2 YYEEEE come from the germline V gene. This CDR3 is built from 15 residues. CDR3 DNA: TGTGCCAGCAGCTTTCTCCACTCGTACCAAGAGACCCAGTACTTC. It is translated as CASSFLHSYQETQYF.

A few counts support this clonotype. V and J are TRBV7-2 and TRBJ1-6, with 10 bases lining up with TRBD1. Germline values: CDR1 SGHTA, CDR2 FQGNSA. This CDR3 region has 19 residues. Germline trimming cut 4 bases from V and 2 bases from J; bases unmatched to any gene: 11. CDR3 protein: CASSSPRGQGSAYNSPLHF. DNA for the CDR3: TGTGCCAGCAGCTCCCCCCGGGGACAGGGGAGTGCCTATAATTCACCCCTCCACTTT.

CDR3 sequence reads: CASSSRGDEQYF. CDR3 DNA sequence: TGCGCCAGCAGCTCGCGGGGGGACGAGCAGTACTTC. This chain links TRBV5-1 with TRBJ2-7; TRBD2 aligns across 8 bases. Germline V gene lookup returns CDR1 SGHRS and CDR2 YFSETQ. After removal of 3 bases from V and 5 bases from J, the junction contained 1 base not matched to a gene. This CDR3 comprises 12 residues. The whole variable domain, filled in from reference TRBV5-1 and TRBJ2-7, reads KAGVTQTPRYLIKTRGQQVTLSCSPISGHRSVSWYQQTPGQGLQFLFEYFSETQRNKGNFPGRFSGRQFSNSRSEMNVSTLELGDSALYLCASSSRGDEQYFGPGTRLTVT.

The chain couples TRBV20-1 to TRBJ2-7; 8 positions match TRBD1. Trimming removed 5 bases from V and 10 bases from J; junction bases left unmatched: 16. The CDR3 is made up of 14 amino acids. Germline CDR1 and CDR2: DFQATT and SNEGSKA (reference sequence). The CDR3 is CSAGLVRGQEAQYF. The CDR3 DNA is TGCAGTGCTGGGTTAGTCAGGGGGCAGGAGGCCCAGTACTTC.

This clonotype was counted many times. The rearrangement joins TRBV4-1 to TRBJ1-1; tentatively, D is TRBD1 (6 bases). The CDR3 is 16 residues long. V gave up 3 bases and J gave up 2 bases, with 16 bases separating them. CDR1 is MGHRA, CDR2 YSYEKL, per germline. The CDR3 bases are TGCGCCAGCAGCCACGAAGAGGGGACAATTAACACTGAAGCTTTCTTT. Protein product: CASSHEEGTINTEAFF.

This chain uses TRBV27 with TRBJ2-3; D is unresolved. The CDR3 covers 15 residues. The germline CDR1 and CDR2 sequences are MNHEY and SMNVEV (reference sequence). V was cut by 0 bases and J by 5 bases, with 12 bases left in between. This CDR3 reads CASSLSPRLRDTQYF. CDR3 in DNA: TGTGCCAGCAGTTTATCCCCCCGTCTTCGAGATACGCAGTATTTT.

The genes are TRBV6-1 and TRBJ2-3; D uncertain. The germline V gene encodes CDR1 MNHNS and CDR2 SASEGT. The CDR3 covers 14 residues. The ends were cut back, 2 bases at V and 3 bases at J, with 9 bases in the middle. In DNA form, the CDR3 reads TGTGCCAGCAGTGAAACTTTGTCGACAGATACGCAGTATTTT. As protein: CASSETLSTDTQYF.

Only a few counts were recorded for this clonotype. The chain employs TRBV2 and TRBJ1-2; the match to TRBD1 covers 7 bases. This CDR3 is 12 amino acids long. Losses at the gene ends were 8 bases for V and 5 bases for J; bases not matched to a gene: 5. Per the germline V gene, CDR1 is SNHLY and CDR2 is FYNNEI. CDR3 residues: CASRDSPYGYTF. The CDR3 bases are TGTGCCAGCCGGGACAGCCCATATGGCTACACCTTC.